This TCR beta chain was captured by sequencing in a study of blood T cell repertoires in COVID-19. Whole-study context: There were acute and convalescent COVID-19 samples, and they came from the United States, Italy and Spain.

CDR1 is SGHTS, CDR2 YDEGEE, per germline. J was trimmed by 4 bases and V by 4 bases; bases with no gene match: 9. The CDR3 is made up of 16 amino acids. Original methodology: Nucleated cell number was recorded as an estimate derived from reference gene primer amplification. Produced via immunoSEQ multiplex PCR; TCRdb's table is partial and in-frame only. V and J calls and clone size follow that table, whereas D and trimming were derived from the DNA. The profile shows approximately 33,000 clones, around 80% of them singletons. The receptor was isolated from a man aged 65-85 years with acute or convalescent COVID-19. Material: peripheral blood. This chain uses TRBV5-8 with TRBJ2-1, with 9 nucleotides matching TRBD2. In DNA, the CDR3 is TGTGCCAGCAGCCTAAAGGGAACTAGCGGGTACAATGAGCAGTTCTTC. Its translation is CASSLKGTSGYNEQFF.